This T cell receptor beta chain was identified in a study of metastatic and nonmetastatic thyroid tumors. At the level of the study: Both malignant and benign thyroid patients supplied peripheral blood and tumor or nodule tissue samples, across which the repertoires of these patients were then compared.

Study-level findings and limits: Across blood and tumor, TCR beta diversity in malignant thyroid tumors was reportedly significantly higher than in benign nodules.

The trim removed 4 bases at V and 7 bases at J, leaving 15 bases unmatched. Germline V gene sequence: CDR1 SQVTM, CDR2 ANQGSEA. The CDR3 totals 16 residues. Patients underwent thyroid surgery, and none had received any treatment before it. How the authors handled the data: The study's classifier, a distant-metastasis tool for papillary thyroid cancer, was built using CDR3 differences across clinicopathological groups. TCRdb re-called the PCR reads through MiXCR. The V and J calls here are based on TCRdb, not the publication. The sample carries some 45,000 clones, about 12% recorded once. This clone was seen repeatedly, ten times or more. Its target is unknown.

The sample comprised blood. The J gene is TRBJ2-1, the V gene TRBV29-1; 8 nucleotides agree with TRBD1. The clonotype was recovered from a male donor with papillary thyroid cancer or a benign thyroid nodule (not recorded which). Some clones in this sample may be carry-over from other donors' samples. The CDR3 DNA follows: TGCAGCGTTGGTGTGTTGTGGGGGACAGGTTCGAATGAGCAGTTCTTC. This gives the protein CSVGVLWGTGSNEQFF.